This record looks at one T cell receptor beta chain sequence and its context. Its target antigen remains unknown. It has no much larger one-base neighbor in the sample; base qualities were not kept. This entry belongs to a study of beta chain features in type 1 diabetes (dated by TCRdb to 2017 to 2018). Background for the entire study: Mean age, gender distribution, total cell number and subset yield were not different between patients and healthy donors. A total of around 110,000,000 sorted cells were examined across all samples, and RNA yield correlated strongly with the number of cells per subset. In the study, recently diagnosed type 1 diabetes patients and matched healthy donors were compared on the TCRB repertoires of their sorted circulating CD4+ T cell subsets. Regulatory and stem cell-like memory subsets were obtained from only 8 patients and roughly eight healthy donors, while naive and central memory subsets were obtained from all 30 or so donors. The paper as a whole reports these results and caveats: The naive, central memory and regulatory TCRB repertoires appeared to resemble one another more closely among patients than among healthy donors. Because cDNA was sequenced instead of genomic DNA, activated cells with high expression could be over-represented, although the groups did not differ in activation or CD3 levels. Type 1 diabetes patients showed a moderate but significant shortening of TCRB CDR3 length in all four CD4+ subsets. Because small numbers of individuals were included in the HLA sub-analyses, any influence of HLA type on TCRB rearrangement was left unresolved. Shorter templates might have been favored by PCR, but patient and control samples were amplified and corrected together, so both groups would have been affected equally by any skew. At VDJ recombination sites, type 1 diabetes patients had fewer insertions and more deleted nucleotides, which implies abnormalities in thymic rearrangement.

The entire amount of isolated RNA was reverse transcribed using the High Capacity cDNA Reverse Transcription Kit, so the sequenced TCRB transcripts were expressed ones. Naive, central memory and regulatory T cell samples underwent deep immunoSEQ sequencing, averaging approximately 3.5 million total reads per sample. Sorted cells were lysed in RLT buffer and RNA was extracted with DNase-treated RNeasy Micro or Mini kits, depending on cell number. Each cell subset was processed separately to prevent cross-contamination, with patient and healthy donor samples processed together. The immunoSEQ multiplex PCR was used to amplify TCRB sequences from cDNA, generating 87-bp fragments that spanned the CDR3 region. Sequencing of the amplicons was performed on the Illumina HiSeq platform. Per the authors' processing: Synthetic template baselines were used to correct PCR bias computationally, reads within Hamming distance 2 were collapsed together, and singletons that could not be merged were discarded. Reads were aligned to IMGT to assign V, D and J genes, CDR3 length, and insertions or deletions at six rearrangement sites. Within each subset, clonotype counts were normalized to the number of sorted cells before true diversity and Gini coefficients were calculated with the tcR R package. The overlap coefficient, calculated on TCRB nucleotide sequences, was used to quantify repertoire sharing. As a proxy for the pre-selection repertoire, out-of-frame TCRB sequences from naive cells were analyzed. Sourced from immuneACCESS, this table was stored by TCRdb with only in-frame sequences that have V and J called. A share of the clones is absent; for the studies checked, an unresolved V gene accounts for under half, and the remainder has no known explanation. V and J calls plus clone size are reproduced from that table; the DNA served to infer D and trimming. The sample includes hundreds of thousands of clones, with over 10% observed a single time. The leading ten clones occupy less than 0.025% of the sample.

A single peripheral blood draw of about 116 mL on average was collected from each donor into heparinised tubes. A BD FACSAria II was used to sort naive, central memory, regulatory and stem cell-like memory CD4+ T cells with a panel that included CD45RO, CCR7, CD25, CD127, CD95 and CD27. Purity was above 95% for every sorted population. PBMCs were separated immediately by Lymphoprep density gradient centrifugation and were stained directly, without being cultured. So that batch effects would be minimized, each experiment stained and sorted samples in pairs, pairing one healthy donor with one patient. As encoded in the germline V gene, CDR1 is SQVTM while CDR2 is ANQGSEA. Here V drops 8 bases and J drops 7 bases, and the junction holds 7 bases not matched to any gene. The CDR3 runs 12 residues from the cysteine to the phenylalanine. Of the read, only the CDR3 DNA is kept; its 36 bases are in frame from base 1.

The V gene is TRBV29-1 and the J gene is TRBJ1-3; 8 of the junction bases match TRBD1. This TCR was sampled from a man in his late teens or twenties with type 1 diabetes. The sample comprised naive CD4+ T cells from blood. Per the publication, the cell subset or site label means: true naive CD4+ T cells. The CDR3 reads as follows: CSWTGTSNTIYF. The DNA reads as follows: TGCAGCTGGACAGGGACTAGTAACACCATATATTTT.